The next 12 T cell receptor beta chains were all read from a single sample in a study of cytomegalovirus exposure and HLA in healthy donors. Profiling relied on immunoSEQ multiplex PCR, and the TCRdb table lists in-frame clones only, not all of them. The table shows approximately 300,000 clones, with more than 80% occurring only once. Sequenced sample: PBMCs. The receptors come from a woman under 30 in good health and CMV-seronegative.

CDR3 in amino acids: CAVGGGYEQYF. The CDR3 nucleotides are TGTGCCGTAGGGGGGGGCTACGAGCAGTACTTC. V usage is TRBV10-3 and J usage is TRBJ2-7; TRBD2 is a possible D gene (7 bases). Per the germline V gene, CDR1 is ENHRY and CDR2 is SYGVKD. Between the trimmed V and J ends, which lost 11 bases and 3 bases, there was a span of 11 bases. The CDR3 spans 11 residues.

V gene TRBV6-5 combines with J gene TRBJ1-1, with D unresolved. CDR1 and CDR2 from the germline V gene are MNHEY and SVGAGI. The CDR3 runs to 14 residues. Trimming pared 6 bases from V and 4 bases from J, leaving 15 bases between. CDR3 in DNA: TGTGCCAGCAGCCCTACAGATAAGACCACTGAAGCTTTCTTT. Its translation is CASSPTDKTTEAFF.

The chain joins TRBV27 to TRBJ2-1; the D is unclear. Trimming took off 4 bases at V and 2 bases at J, with 12 bases between the two ends. This CDR3 contains 15 residues. The V gene's germline CDR1 is MNHEY and CDR2 SMNVEV (reference sequence). This CDR3 is CASSSPSGTYNEQFF. The CDR3 DNA sequence: TGTGCCAGCAGTTCCCCCTCAGGAACCTACAATGAGCAGTTCTTC.

This chain uses TRBV9 with TRBJ2-1; 15 nucleotides match TRBD2. V gave up 4 bases and J gave up 2 bases; unmatched junction bases: 7. CDR3 length: 18 amino acids. The germline CDR1 and CDR2 sequences are SGDLS and YYNGEE. CDR3 sequence reads: CASSLGLAGGPPYNEQFF. The CDR3 bases are TGTGCCAGCAGCCTCGGACTAGCGGGAGGGCCCCCCTACAATGAGCAGTTCTTC.

This clone was observed once. The genes are TRBV7-3 and TRBJ1-3; 7 nucleotides align to TRBD1. V dropped 6 bases and J dropped 4; count of bases not matched to a gene: 9. Germline V gene lookup returns CDR1 SGHTA and CDR2 FQGTGA. The CDR3 runs 15 residues. The CDR3 nucleotides are TGTGCCAGCAGGAATACAGGGGAACTAGGAAACACCATATATTTT. Protein product: CASRNTGELGNTIYF.

The chain carries TRBV29-1 and TRBJ2-7, with TRBD2 matching over 12 bases. CDR1 is SQVTM and CDR2 is ANQGSEA in the germline V gene. CDR3 size: 14 residues. V lost 6 bases, J lost 3 bases, and 6 bases stayed unmatched. The CDR3 DNA is TGCAGCGTAACCGGACTAGCGGGGATCTACGAGCAGTACTTC. It codes for CSVTGLAGIYEQYF.

The genes are TRBV7-9 and TRBJ2-7; 11 bases fit TRBD2. CDR1 SEHNR and CDR2 FQNEAQ come from the germline V gene (reference sequence). The CDR3 totals 14 residues. Unmatched junction bases numbered 3, after V lost 1 base and J lost 7 bases. CDR3 nucleotide sequence: TGTGCCAGCAGCTTAGTAGCGGGAGGGCAGGAGCAGTACTTC. This translates into CASSLVAGGQEQYF.

This clone turned up a few times. The genes are TRBV27 and TRBJ2-3, with 12 nucleotides matching TRBD2. V dropped 3 bases and J dropped 5; count of bases not matched to a gene: 15. The germline V gene has CDR1 MNHEY and CDR2 SMNVEV (reference sequence). This CDR3 has 19 residues. CDR3 coding DNA: TGTGCCAGCAGTTTTACGGCTAGCGGGAGGGCCGTGGGGGGAGATACGCAGTATTTT. Its protein product is CASSFTASGRAVGGDTQYF.

The chain has TRBV5-1 and TRBJ2-5, with no clear D. Germline V gives CDR1 SGHRS, CDR2 YFSETQ. V was shortened by 0 bases and J by 5 bases, with 11 bases between the two germline ends. This CDR3 is built from 14 residues. CDR3 coding DNA: TGCGCCAGCAGCTTGGTAGTAGACGGGGAGACCCAGTACTTC. This translates into CASSLVVDGETQYF.

This chain's CDR3 is CASSRQTGGYGYTF. CDR3 sequence (DNA): TGTGCCAGCAGCCGTCAGACAGGAGGCTATGGCTACACCTTC. The rearrangement joins TRBV4-2 to TRBJ1-2, with a tentative D call TRBD1 (6 bases). The germline CDR1 and CDR2 sequences are LGHNA and YNFKEQ. This CDR3 has 14 residues. Trimming pared 4 bases from V and 4 bases from J, leaving 13 bases between.

V usage is TRBV5-6 and J usage is TRBJ1-4, with 8 nucleotides matching TRBD1. V dropped 6 bases and J dropped 4; count of bases not matched to a gene: 11. The germline V gene encodes CDR1 SGHDT and CDR2 YYEEEE. This CDR3 has 16 residues. The CDR3 coding sequence is TGTGCCAGCACCCTTGGCCGGGACAGGAGTAATGAAAAACTGTTTTTT. Residues: CASTLGRDRSNEKLFF.

The chain has TRBV7-2 and TRBJ2-7; 11 nucleotides agree with TRBD2. The germline V gene has CDR1 SGHTA and CDR2 FQGNSA. V was pared by 5 bases and J by 6 bases, with 9 bases of the junction left unmatched. This CDR3 comprises 15 residues. The CDR3 is CASSTVAGGPSEQYF. The CDR3 region has the DNA TGTGCCAGCAGCACGGTAGCGGGAGGGCCAAGCGAGCAGTACTTC.